The 7 T cell receptor beta chains reported below all come from one sample, sequenced in a study of T cell repertoires in cytomegalovirus infection. TCRdb reprocessed the reads with MiXCR, giving one entry per CDR3 protein. The sample has about 180,000 distinct CDR3 sequences; around 15% are singletons. Sequencing was done on a sample of PBMCs. The receptors stem from a human donor in good health (CMV status not recorded). Some clones in this sample may be carry-over from other donors' samples.

This clonotype occurred a few times. CDR3 DNA: TGCAGCGAAGACTATGGCTACACCTTC. It codes for CSEDYGYTF. V usage is TRBV29-1 and J usage is TRBJ1-2; no definite D call. Deletions cut 7 bases from V and 3 bases from J, with 3 bases between. The CDR3 extends over 9 amino acids. Germline CDR1 is SQVTM and CDR2 is ANQGSEA. Using reference TRBV29-1 and TRBJ1-2 for the parts outside the CDR3, the full variable domain is SAVISQKPSRDICQRGTSLTIQCQVDSQVTMMFWYRQQPGQSLTLIATANQGSEATYESGFVIDKFPISRPNLTFSTLTVSNMSPEDSSIYLCSEDYGYTFGSGTRLTVV.

This clonotype has at least ten counts. One end of the junction fails to match germline, which may point to a read error. This chain links TRBV28 with TRBJ2-1, with 7 positions matching TRBD1. Germline assignment: CDR1 MDHEN and CDR2 SYDVKM. The CDR3 loop spans 15 amino acids. Here the CDR3 DNA reads TGTGCCATCAGTGGGGGACAGCCCCCCTACAATGAGCAGTTCTTC. Amino acids: CAISGGQPPYNEQFF.

V usage is TRBV29-1 and J usage is TRBJ2-5; tentative D call: TRBD2 (7 bases). Germline V gene lookup returns CDR1 SQVTM and CDR2 ANQGSEA. The V gene lost 0 bases and the J gene lost 0 bases, with 14 bases spanning the gap. This CDR3 contains 16 residues. CDR3 nucleotide sequence: TGCAGCGTTGAAGAGGGGGGGGGCCGGTACCAAGAGACCCAGTACTTC. It specifies CSVEEGGGRYQETQYF.

The rearrangement joins TRBV19 to TRBJ1-5; D possibly corresponds to TRBD1 (5 bases). CDR3 size: 15 residues. Trimming stripped 6 bases from V and 0 bases from J, with 12 bases between. CDR1 and CDR2 (germline): LNHDA, SQIVND (reference sequence). CDR3 DNA sequence: TGTGCCAGTAGGCCCCAGGGTACTAGCAATCAGCCCCAGCATTTT. Translating it yields CASRPQGTSNQPQHF. Full variable domain (missing parts from reference TRBV19 and TRBJ1-5): DGGITQSPKYLFRKEGQNVTLSCEQNLNHDAMYWYRQDPGQGLRLIYYSQIVNDFQKGDIAEGYSVSREKKESFPLTVTSAQKNPTAFYLCASRPQGTSNQPQHFGDGTRLSIL.

This clonotype was found many times. The V gene is TRBV7-8, the J gene TRBJ2-7; D gene ambiguous. The CDR3 length is 14 residues. V lost 7 bases, J lost 0 bases, and 13 bases lay in between. The V gene's germline CDR1 is SGHVS and CDR2 FQNEAQ. CDR3 coding DNA: TGTGCCAGCAACCCCACGAGGAGCTCCTACGAGCAGTACTTC. Protein product: CASNPTRSSYEQYF.

This clonotype has just a few counts. The chain links TRBV29-1 to TRBJ1-3; no firm D call. V lost 0 bases and J 3 bases, leaving 6 bases between the germline ends. The CDR3 is made up of 13 amino acids. Per the germline V gene, CDR1 is SQVTM and CDR2 is ANQGSEA. DNA for the CDR3: TGCAGCGTTGAAGAGGGGAGTGGAAACACCATATATTTT. Translated, it gives CSVEEGSGNTIYF.

Only a few counts were recorded for this clonotype. The chain carries TRBV6-5 and TRBJ2-7; no firm D call. The germline CDR1 and CDR2 sequences are MNHEY and SVGAGI. V lost 7 bases, J lost 0 bases, and 13 bases lay in between. This CDR3 spans 14 amino acids. CDR3 amino acids: CASTSPGGSYEQYF. In DNA, the CDR3 is TGTGCCAGCACCTCTCCCGGTGGCTCCTACGAGCAGTACTTC.